The sequence of this T cell receptor (beta chain) was determined in a study of CD8+CD57+ T cells in acquired aplastic anemia. For CDR3 and TCR beta VDJ profiling, genomic DNA was the template used. MiXCR, run by TCRdb on the reads, gives a single entry per CDR3 protein. The table includes roughly 250,000 distinct CDR3 sequences, 82% detected once. In the case of this clonotype: Its antigen is unidentified.

This CDR3 has 16 amino acids. CDR1 and CDR2 (germline): SGHTS, YDEGEE. The ends were cut back, 2 bases at V and 6 bases at J, with 20 bases in the middle. Patients chosen for sequencing had CD8+CD57+ cells that had expanded, as shown by flow cytometry. Blood samples were obtained from patients who had received no prior therapy. Study-level findings and limits: CD8+ Simpson's diversity did not differ significantly between patients and controls.

This chain links TRBV5-8 with TRBJ1-2; a possible D gene is TRBD1 (5 bases). The sequenced sample consisted of sorted CD4+, CD8+, or CD8+CD57+ T cells (not recorded which) from PBMCs. The TCR originated in a human donor with aplastic anemia. CDR3 sequence: CASSLTKRGYYNGYTF. In nucleotides, the CDR3 is TGTGCCAGCAGCTTAACGAAGCGGGGGTACTACAATGGCTACACCTTC.